This is a list of T cell receptor beta chains from one sample in a study of blood T cell repertoires in COVID-19. TCRdb's copy holds only in-frame clones and misses some; the assay was immunoSEQ multiplex PCR. The sample lists some 17,000 clones, 87% occurring once. The source material was peripheral blood. The receptors were sampled from a man aged 45 to 65 with active COVID-19. The CDR3 runs from the conserved cysteine through the conserved F or W. D genes are given only for firm matches. Clone size is shown for a subset of rows, as once, few, many or a class of expanded clone.

.,TRBD2,TRBJ2-1,TRBV6-1,CASSDPGLARYNEQFF,TGTGCCAGCAGTGACCCAGGACTAGCGCGATACAATGAGCAGTTCTTC
.,.,TRBJ2-7,TRBV11-3,CASSPRAYEQYF,TGTGCCAGCAGCCCCCGTGCCTACGAGCAGTACTTC
.,.,TRBJ1-2,TRBV12-3/TRBV12-4,CASSLGHPYGYTF,TGTGCCAGCAGTTTGGGACACCCCTATGGCTACACCTTC
.,TRBD1,TRBJ2-6,TRBV7-9,CASSGQGAYIPGANVLTF,TGTGCCAGCAGCGGACAGGGGGCCTATATCCCGGGGGCCAACGTCCTGACTTTC
few,.,TRBJ2-5,TRBV28,CASSPRGRQETQYF,TGTGCCAGCAGCCCTAGGGGCCGCCAAGAGACCCAGTACTTC
.,TRBD2,TRBJ2-6,TRBV5-1,CATGPGGGANVLTF,TGCGCCACCGGGCCGGGAGGTGGGGCCAACGTCCTGACTTTC
.,.,TRBJ2-3,TRBV7-3,CASSFSSLGGLRDTQYF,TGTGCCAGCAGCTTTTCCTCTTTAGGCGGGTTGCGGGATACGCAGTATTTT
.,TRBD2,TRBJ2-5,TRBV10-3,CAISESAGDSETQYF,TGTGCCATCAGTGAGTCAGCGGGGGATAGTGAGACCCAGTACTTC
few,TRBD2,TRBJ2-2,TRBV3-1/TRBV3-2,CASSQVSSRTSGRATGELFF,TGTGCCAGCAGCCAAGTAAGTTCTAGGACTAGCGGGAGAGCTACCGGGGAGCTGTTTTTT
.,.,TRBJ2-7,TRBV6-6,CASSYRENGYEQYF,TGTGCCAGCAGTTACAGGGAGAATGGGTACGAGCAGTACTTC
.,.,TRBJ2-3,TRBV2,CASSLYTDTQYF,TGTGCCAGCAGCCTCTACACAGATACGCAGTATTTT
.,TRBD1,TRBJ1-1,TRBV5-4,CASTRQGGTEAFF,TGTGCCAGCACAAGACAGGGGGGAACTGAAGCTTTCTTT
.,TRBD1,TRBJ1-5,TRBV3-1/TRBV3-2,CASSQGAGGKPQHF,TGTGCCAGCAGCCAAGGGGCAGGGGGCAAGCCCCAGCATTTT
.,.,TRBJ2-2,TRBV27,CASRRATGTGELFF,TGTGCCAGCAGGCGAGCGACCGGCACCGGGGAGCTGTTTTTT
.,.,TRBJ2-1,TRBV4-3,CASSQDYADSYNEQFF,TGCGCCAGCAGCCAAGATTATGCGGACTCCTACAATGAGCAGTTCTTC
few,TRBD1,TRBJ2-2,TRBV5-6,CASATGLTAGELFF,TGTGCCAGCGCGACAGGGTTAACGGCCGGGGAGCTGTTTTTT
.,.,TRBJ1-2,TRBV5-5,CASSLGWQAGYTF,TGTGCCAGCAGCTTGGGATGGCAGGCTGGCTACACCTTC
.,.,TRBJ1-2,TRBV7-9,CASSSGGGQSNRGYTF,TGTGCCAGCAGCTCAGGAGGCGGACAGTCTAATAGGGGCTACACCTTC
.,.,TRBJ1-1,TRBV3-1/TRBV3-2,CASSRIGDTEAFF,TGTGCCAGCAGCCGGATAGGGGATACTGAAGCTTTCTTT
.,.,TRBJ1-1,TRBV5-8,CASSLVLVRRTEAFF,TGTGCCAGCAGCTTGGTACTCGTCAGGAGGACTGAAGCTTTCTTT
.,TRBD2,TRBJ2-1,TRBV5-1,CASRQYPSGRVGSDEQFF,TGCGCCAGCAGGCAATATCCTAGCGGGAGAGTTGGATCCGATGAGCAGTTCTTC
.,.,TRBJ1-1,TRBV5-1,CASSLGTANTEAFF,TGCGCCAGCAGCTTGGGGACAGCGAACACTGAAGCTTTCTTT
.,.,TRBJ2-1,TRBV29-1,CSVEDPFMVRRTYNEQFF,TGCAGCGTTGAAGATCCATTTATGGTGAGGAGAACCTACAATGAGCAGTTCTTC
.,TRBD1,TRBJ2-1,TRBV11-2,CARRTGMNEQFF,TGTGCCAGGAGGACAGGGATGAATGAGCAGTTCTTC
.,TRBD1,TRBJ1-4,TRBV27,CASSFGQGRGKLFF,TGTGCCAGCAGTTTTGGACAGGGAAGGGGAAAACTGTTTTTT
once,TRBD1,TRBJ2-7,TRBV7-2,CASSSMGTGEQYF,TGTGCCAGCAGCTCGATGGGGACAGGCGAGCAGTACTTC
.,TRBD1,TRBJ1-4,TRBV27,CASSPRQGFNEKLFF,TGTGCCAGCAGTCCGCGACAGGGTTTTAATGAAAAACTGTTTTTT
.,.,TRBJ2-1,TRBV28,CASSWGLLYNEQFF,TGTGCCAGCAGTTGGGGACTCCTTTACAATGAGCAGTTCTTC
.,TRBD1,TRBJ1-6,TRBV18,CASSLSPTGSSYNSPLHF,TGTGCCAGCTCACTCTCTCCGACAGGGAGCTCCTATAATTCACCCCTCCACTTT
.,.,TRBJ2-7,TRBV18,CASSQSQGYEQYF,TGTGCCAGCTCACAATCCCAGGGTTACGAGCAGTACTTC
.,.,TRBJ2-7,TRBV7-2,CARNSRLGLLMSHEQYF,TGTGCCAGGAACTCCCGACTGGGGCTCCTAATGAGCCACGAGCAGTACTTC
.,.,TRBJ2-1,TRBV7-9,CASSLALATYNEQFF,TGTGCCAGCAGCTTAGCCCTAGCGACGTATAATGAGCAGTTCTTC
few,TRBD1,TRBJ1-4,TRBV6-6,CASSYEGQGTEKLFF,TGTGCCAGCAGTTACGAGGGACAGGGTACGGAAAAACTGTTTTTT
.,TRBD2,TRBJ2-4,TRBV9,CASSVADGGRAGVENIQYF,TGTGCCAGCAGCGTAGCTGATGGCGGGAGGGCCGGAGTGGAAAACATTCAGTACTTC
.,.,TRBJ2-7,TRBV5-5,CASSSIPYEQYF,TGTGCCAGCAGCTCAATCCCCTACGAGCAGTACTTC
.,TRBD1,TRBJ2-1,TRBV28,CASSASGTNRGEQFF,TGTGCCAGCAGTGCCTCCGGGACAAACAGGGGTGAGCAGTTCTTC
.,TRBD2,TRBJ2-1,TRBV28,CASSLEAGGSYNEQFF,TGTGCCAGCAGTTTAGAAGCGGGAGGGTCCTACAATGAGCAGTTCTTC
.,.,TRBJ2-7,TRBV10-3,CAISADSYEQYF,TGTGCCATCAGTGCCGACAGCTACGAGCAGTACTTC
.,.,TRBJ2-7,TRBV6-5,CASRISGLSTYEQYF,TGTGCCAGCAGGATCAGCGGGTTATCCACCTACGAGCAGTACTTC
few,TRBD1,TRBJ1-2,TRBV5-1,CASSLALSGGDGYTF,TGCGCCAGCAGCTTGGCCTTATCAGGGGGCGACGGCTACACCTTC
.,.,TRBJ2-1,TRBV28,CASSLPGSRPNEQFF,TGTGCCAGCAGTCTTCCGGGATCCCGGCCCAATGAGCAGTTCTTC
.,TRBD2,TRBJ2-7,TRBV10-3,CAISESTSGGSSYEQYF,TGTGCCATCAGTGAGTCGACTAGCGGGGGGAGCTCCTACGAGCAGTACTTC
few,TRBD1,TRBJ1-1,TRBV9,CASSVMDRGNTEAFF,TGTGCCAGCAGCGTTATGGACAGGGGGAACACTGAAGCTTTCTTT
.,.,TRBJ1-3,TRBV30,CAWSGQENTIYF,TGTGCCTGGAGTGGGCAGGAAAACACCATATATTTT
.,TRBD1,TRBJ2-6,TRBV5-1,CASSLMDRVSGANVLTF,TGCGCCAGCAGCTTGATGGACAGGGTTTCAGGGGCCAACGTCCTGACTTTC
.,TRBD1,TRBJ1-5,TRBV19,CTSSPTGGNQPQHF,TGTACCAGTAGTCCAACAGGGGGAAATCAGCCCCAGCATTTT
.,.,TRBJ1-5,TRBV19,CASSTLRGASSGGNQPQHF,TGTGCCAGTAGTACCCTCCGGGGAGCCAGCTCAGGGGGCAATCAGCCCCAGCATTTT
.,TRBD1,TRBJ2-3,TRBV19,CASSITTGEVSWGLDTQYF,TGTGCCAGTAGTATAACGACAGGGGAGGTTTCGTGGGGTCTGGATACGCAGTATTTT